This is a list of T cell receptor beta chains from one sample in a study of cytotoxic CD8 clonotypes in ibrutinib-treated CLL. Assay used: immunoSEQ multiplex PCR; TCRdb lists only in-frame clones, some missing. Of 270,000 or so clones in the sample, 70% to 80% were seen once. Sample: PBMCs, taken at disease progression, from a patient treated with ibrutinib. These receptors all stem from a human donor with chronic lymphocytic leukemia. Both conserved end residues are part of each CDR3. The D gene is left open where the match is weak. Only some rows state a clone size, as once, few, many or a class for expanded clones.

D: TRBD1; J: TRBJ2-2; V: TRBV7-6; size: .; DNA: TGTGCCAGCAGCTTAGTGGGACAGAGAGTTTTCACCGGGGAGCTGTTTTTT; CDR3: CASSLVGQRVFTGELFF
D: .; J: TRBJ1-6; V: TRBV4-2; size: .; DNA: TGTGCCAGCAGCCCCGAGACCGGGATGGTTTCACCCCTCCACTTT; CDR3: CASSPETGMVSPLHF
D: .; J: TRBJ2-6; V: TRBV28; size: once; DNA: TGTGCCAGCAGTTTAATCACACCCTCTGGGGCCAACGTCCTGACTTTC; CDR3: CASSLITPSGANVLTF
D: TRBD2; J: TRBJ2-1; V: TRBV11-2; size: .; DNA: TGTGCCAGCAGCTTACGGGGACTAGCGGGATTTAGCTCCTACAATGAGCAGTTCTTC; CDR3: CASSLRGLAGFSSYNEQFF
D: .; J: TRBJ2-1; V: TRBV25-1; size: once; DNA: TGTGCCAGCAGTGGAAACCTCCGCGGGGCTCAGCAGTTCTTC; CDR3: CASSGNLRGAQQFF
D: TRBD1; J: TRBJ1-2; V: TRBV7-9; size: few; DNA: TGTGCCAGCAGCTTTAGCCCAGGGGGCGGCTATGGCTACACCTTC; CDR3: CASSFSPGGGYGYTF
D: TRBD2; J: TRBJ2-3; V: TRBV7-3; size: .; DNA: TGTGCCAGCAGCTTAAACGCGGGAGCAGATACGCAGTATTTT; CDR3: CASSLNAGADTQYF
D: TRBD2; J: TRBJ2-5; V: TRBV7-3; size: .; DNA: TGTGCCAGCAGCTTATGGAGCGGGAGTGGCGAGACCCAGTACTTC; CDR3: CASSLWSGSGETQYF
D: TRBD1; J: TRBJ2-1; V: TRBV6-5; size: .; DNA: TGTGCCAGCAGTTACGACAGGGTCGAGCAGTTCTTC; CDR3: CASSYDRVEQFF
D: .; J: TRBJ2-7; V: TRBV5-1; size: .; DNA: TGCGCCAGCAGCCAAGGACATTCCTACGAGCAGTACTTC; CDR3: CASSQGHSYEQYF
D: .; J: TRBJ2-1; V: TRBV7-2; size: few; DNA: TGTGCCAGCAGCTCTTTATACGCCCCCGAGCAGTTCTTC; CDR3: CASSSLYAPEQFF